This TCR beta chain was sequenced for a study of T cell therapy after organ transplantation. TCRdb's table, derived via immunoSEQ multiplex PCR, lists solely in-frame clones and lacks some. Here the sample spans approximately 20,000 clones, around 82% being singletons. Study findings and constraints: Confounding by concurrent antirejection or antiviral medications was not assessed.

A word on this clone: The antigen is unknown.

Time point described: 4-8 weeks after completion of therapy. These transplant recipients had drug-resistant or recurrent cytomegalovirus infection. This receptor was obtained from a human patient who had received a solid organ transplant and had CMV disease. Certain T cells may be donor cells from the graft. The specimen comprised CD8+ T cells from blood, sampled after autologous CMV-specific T cell therapy.

This chain's CDR3 is CAWSLLAGASTDTQYF. The CDR3 nucleotides read TGTGCCTGGAGTCTTCTAGCGGGCGCTAGCACAGATACGCAGTATTTT. The rearrangement links TRBV30 to TRBJ2-3, with TRBD2 identical over 8 bases. CDR1 is GTSNPN, CDR2 SVGIG, per germline (reference sequence). V lost 2 bases and J lost 0; bases outside the gene matches: 7. The CDR3 runs 16 residues.